Listed below are T cell receptor beta chains from one sample, sequenced in a study of vaccination effects on CD4 cells after COVID-19. TCRdb keeps only in-frame clones here, not all; method: immunoSEQ multiplex PCR. The top ten clones hold about 30% of a sample with some 28,000 clones, more than 60% of them seen once. These receptors lack a known antigen. This specimen was CD4+ T cells from PBMCs cultured with SARS-CoV-2 spike peptides, taken before COVID-19 vaccination. The receptors come from a human donor who received a COVID-19 vaccine. Both conserved end residues are part of each CDR3. D genes are given only for firm matches. Size is stated for part of the rows, as once, few or many counts, or as a class when the clone is expanded.

size: .; V: TRBV7-2; D: .; J: TRBJ1-1; DNA: TGTGCCAGCAGCTTCCAGGGAGGGACTGAAGCTTTCTTT; CDR3: CASSFQGGTEAFF
size: .; V: TRBV7-2; D: .; J: TRBJ2-1; DNA: TGTGCCAGCAGCTTAGTATTAGTGGGCAATGAGCAGTTCTTC; CDR3: CASSLVLVGNEQFF
size: .; V: TRBV6-5; D: TRBD2; J: TRBJ2-1; DNA: TGTGCCAGCAGTTCCATAGCGGGGGGGCCCGATGAGCAGTTCTTC; CDR3: CASSSIAGGPDEQFF
size: once; V: TRBV9; D: .; J: TRBJ1-5; DNA: TGTGCCAGCAGCGTAGCCGGGGGAACGGATCAGCCCCAGCATTTT; CDR3: CASSVAGGTDQPQHF
size: .; V: TRBV13; D: .; J: TRBJ1-2; DNA: TGTGCCAGCAGCTTAAACCTTAGGTTGGTAAACTATGGCTACACCTTC; CDR3: CASSLNLRLVNYGYTF
size: few; V: TRBV19; D: .; J: TRBJ1-2; DNA: TGTGCCAGTAGTTACCCGAGGGGAGGTAACTATGGCTACACCTTC; CDR3: CASSYPRGGNYGYTF
size: .; V: TRBV12-3/TRBV12-4; D: TRBD1; J: TRBJ1-1; DNA: TGTGCCAGCATCCTGGCAGGGGGCACTGAAGCTTTCTTT; CDR3: CASILAGGTEAFF
size: few; V: TRBV2; D: TRBD1; J: TRBJ2-5; DNA: TGTGCCAGCAGTCTCGGGACAGAACAAGAGACCCAGTACTTC; CDR3: CASSLGTEQETQYF
size: .; V: TRBV5-6; D: .; J: TRBJ1-2; DNA: TGTGCCAGCAGCTTGGCCGCTAGGGGAAACTATGGCTACACCTTC; CDR3: CASSLAARGNYGYTF
size: .; V: TRBV7-2; D: TRBD2; J: TRBJ2-3; DNA: TGTGCCAGCAGCGCCCGAAGAGCGGGAGTAGGGGATACGCAGTATTTT; CDR3: CASSARRAGVGDTQYF
size: .; V: TRBV5-1; D: .; J: TRBJ2-5; DNA: TGCGCCAGCAGCGCCGAGGAGGGAGAGACCCAGTACTTC; CDR3: CASSAEEGETQYF
size: once; V: TRBV18; D: TRBD2; J: TRBJ2-3; DNA: TGTGCCAGCTCCGGGACTAGCGAGGGCGATACGCAGTATTTT; CDR3: CASSGTSEGDTQYF
size: .; V: TRBV7-2; D: .; J: TRBJ2-3; DNA: TGTGCCAGCAGCTTAGTTTCGGGCACAGATACGCAGTATTTT; CDR3: CASSLVSGTDTQYF
size: .; V: TRBV30; D: .; J: TRBJ1-4; DNA: TGTGCCTGGAGTATAAGAGAAAAACTGTTTTTT; CDR3: CAWSIREKLFF
size: .; V: TRBV9; D: TRBD2; J: TRBJ2-4; DNA: TGTGCCAGCAGCGTAGGGACTAGCGGAGCCAAAAACATTCAGTACTTC; CDR3: CASSVGTSGAKNIQYF
size: .; V: TRBV5-4; D: TRBD2; J: TRBJ2-3; DNA: TGTGCCAGCAGCCGCACCGGGGCTAGCGGGGTTAGCACAGATACGCAGTATTTT; CDR3: CASSRTGASGVSTDTQYF
size: .; V: TRBV11-2; D: .; J: TRBJ1-1; DNA: TGTGCCAGCAGCTTTATTAGCCTGGGGACTGAAGCTTTCTTT; CDR3: CASSFISLGTEAFF